A single sample is the source of the 7 T cell receptor beta chains below, sequenced in a study of T cell clonality in common variable immunodeficiency. Profiling relied on immunoSEQ multiplex PCR, and the TCRdb table lists in-frame clones only, not all of them. The specimen has tens of thousands of clones, none found just once. What was sequenced was peripheral blood mononuclear cells. The receptors here all came from a person aged 18-70 years in good health.

At least ten counts were recorded for this clone. The read terminates 3 residues ahead of where the CDR3 ends, so the germline J gene completes it. This chain uses TRBV28 with TRBJ1-4, with 8 bases identical to TRBD1. V was clipped by 1 base and J by 3 bases; unmatched bases: 7. The CDR3 is 17 residues long. Germline V CDR1 and CDR2: MDHEN, SYDVKM. Here the CDR3 reads CASSLSWTGSPNEKLFF. The DNA read from the CDR3 is TGTGCCAGCAGTTTATCTTGGACAGGGTCCCCTAATGAAAAA.

Many counts were recorded for this clone. With the read ending 3 residues before the CDR3 end, the germline J gene is used to fill in that end. The chain recombines TRBV19 with TRBJ1-5; TRBD1 matches 8 bases. This CDR3 has 15 amino acids. Looked up from germline, CDR1 is LNHDA and CDR2 is SQIVND (reference sequence). J gave up 2 bases and V 5 bases, and 5 bases lay outside the gene matches. CDR3 loop: CASSPTGDGNQPQHF. CDR3 bases read: TGTGCCAGTAGTCCGACAGGGGATGGCAATCAGCCC.

This clone was seen many times. The CDR3 is cut off 3 residues early in the read; its end comes from the germline J gene. This chain joins TRBV12-5 and TRBJ2-7; 13 bases align to TRBD2. Trimming removed 5 bases from V and 4 bases from J; junction bases left unmatched: 14. The CDR3 covers 18 residues. CDR1 LGHNT and CDR2 FRNRAP come from the germline V gene. The DNA read from the CDR3 is TGTGCTAGTGGTCTCCCGTCACTAGCGGGAGGGCCCGTATACGAG. Its protein product is CASGLPSLAGGPVYE. In full, the CDR3 reads CASGLPSLAGGPVYEQYF.

This clone was seen ten or more times. The read finishes 3 residues shy of the CDR3 end, and the germline J gene is used to complete it. The rearrangement links TRBV5-4 to TRBJ2-7; 9 positions agree with TRBD1. Germline loops: CDR1 SGHNT, CDR2 YYREEE (reference sequence). The V segment lost 0 bases and the J segment 6 bases; nucleotides outside the gene matches: 7. CDR3 length: 15 residues. The CDR3 reads CASSLGDRAGFEQYF. The sequenced CDR3 bases are TGTGCCAGCAGCTTGGGGGACAGGGCAGGGTTCGAG.

This clone was recorded many times. The read terminates 3 residues before the CDR3 end, so the remaining end is supplied by the germline J gene. This chain links TRBV29-1 with TRBJ2-7; D perhaps matches TRBD2 (6 bases). V lost 4 bases and J lost 2, with 12 bases in between. In germline, CDR1 is SQVTM, CDR2 ANQGSEA. This CDR3 spans 13 amino acids. CDR3 residues: CSVGRAGTYEQYF. CDR3 DNA (partial): TGCAGCGTTGGTCGAGCGGGTACCTACGAG.

In this sample, this clone turned up many times. The CDR3 extends 3 residues past the end of the read, so its final part is completed from the germline J gene. V usage is TRBV30 and J usage is TRBJ2-6; D not certain. Germline V lookup: CDR1 GTSNPN, CDR2 SVGIG (reference sequence). Between the trimmed V and J ends, which lost 3 bases and 1 base, there was a span of 10 bases. The CDR3 sequence is 15 residues long. The part of the CDR3 DNA that was read is TGTGCCTGGAGATTCCGTAGTTCTGGGGCCAACGTC. It specifies CAWRFRSSGANV. In full, the CDR3 is CAWRFRSSGANVLTF.

Ten or more counts support this clone. Read sequence stops 3 residues before the CDR3 end, and the germline J gene provides the missing end. The chain couples TRBV20-1 to TRBJ2-3; maybe TRBD2 (6 bases). In germline, CDR1 is DFQATT, CDR2 SNEGSKA (reference sequence). The V and J ends lost 4 bases and 4 bases respectively, with 15 bases between them. CDR3 length: 14 residues. The CDR3 here is CSATSPTSADTQYF. CDR3 DNA, as far as it was read: TGCAGTGCTACTTCACCGACTAGTGCAGATACG.